This T cell receptor beta chain is drawn from a study of T cells after yellow fever vaccination. The authors made TCR cDNA by 5'RACE template switching, adding a universal primer site and UMIs. One entry per CDR3 protein, called by TCRdb with MiXCR from the 5' RACE reads. In the table there are fewer than 90,000 distinct CDR3 sequences, 7.1% of which are singletons. Study-wide findings and caveats: Some clonotypes were seen in both the CD4 and the CD8 compartments. These made up a small share and likely arose from convergent recombination. Reappearance after the booster was seen for most primary-vaccination clones, at 95% to 98% CD4 and 75% to 90% CD8.

This clonotype showed up many times. Its antigen is not identified. V lost 5 bases and J lost 2, with 7 bases in between. The CDR3 consists of 12 residues. Specimen: CD8+ T cells sorted from PBMCs, collected about 5 days after the first yellow fever vaccination. V gene TRBV12-3 or TRBV12-4 combines with J gene TRBJ2-7, with D hard to call. The source is a young man who received the YFV17D yellow fever vaccine. CDR3 coding DNA: TGTGCCAGCAGTCTATCGCCCTACGAGCAGTACTTC. It translates to CASSLSPYEQYF.